A single sample is the source of the 23 T cell receptor beta chains below, sequenced in a study of blood T cell repertoires in COVID-19 (dated by TCRdb to the early 2020s). Library creation used the immunoSEQ multiplex PCR assay. TCRdb's version of the immuneACCESS table is confined to in-frame rearrangements and falls short of the full clone set. An unresolved V gene accounts for under half of the shortfall where checked; the remainder is of unknown origin. Recorded for this sample are 85,000 or so clones; around 96% of them occurred a single time. About 4.5% of the sample is in the top ten clones. Sequences were obtained from peripheral blood. These receptors were taken from a human donor with active COVID-19. The donor label of this sample is uncertain.

The chain joins TRBV14 to TRBJ2-7, with D uncertain. The germline CDR1 and CDR2 sequences are SGHDN and FVKESK. CDR3 size: 16 residues. V was cut by 4 bases and J by 7 bases, with 23 bases left in between. The DNA for the CDR3 is TGTGCCAGCAGCCGAGCCGTCGGGTCGCCGAATTTGGAGCAGTACTTC. Translated, it gives CASSRAVGSPNLEQYF.

The chain combines TRBV6-5 with TRBJ2-2; D may be TRBD2 (5 bases). The CDR3 contains 12 residues. In germline, CDR1 is MNHEY, CDR2 SVGAGI. Trimming removed 8 bases at V and 5 bases at J, with 9 bases between. The CDR3 DNA is TGTGCCAGCTGTAGGGAGACCGGGGAGCTGTTTTTT. Protein: CASCRETGELFF.

This chain connects TRBV6-5 to TRBJ2-7; 10 bases agree with TRBD2. Trimming cost V 8 bases and J 0 bases; bases outside gene matches: 4. The CDR3 totals 14 residues. Per germline, CDR1 MNHEY and CDR2 SVGAGI. The CDR3 here is CASWGTSDSYEQYF. The CDR3 nucleotides read TGTGCCAGCTGGGGGACTAGCGACTCCTACGAGCAGTACTTC.

This chain joins TRBV5-4 and TRBJ2-4; weak D call: TRBD2 (5 bases). In germline, CDR1 is SGHNT, CDR2 YYREEE (reference sequence). The CDR3 sequence is 14 residues long. Trimming left V 5 bases short and J 4 bases short, with 13 bases between. The CDR3 DNA reads TGTGCCAGCAGTGAACTAGGAGGAAAAAACATTCAGTACTTC. It codes for CASSELGGKNIQYF.

This chain joins TRBV27 and TRBJ1-4; 11 bases are a match to TRBD1. This CDR3 region has 15 residues. Germline values: CDR1 MNHEY, CDR2 SMNVEV (reference sequence). Losses at the gene ends were 5 bases for V and 8 bases for J; bases not matched to a gene: 7. CDR3 DNA sequence: TGTGCCAGCAGTACCTGGACAGGGGGCGTAGAAAAACTGTTTTTT. This sequence encodes CASSTWTGGVEKLFF.

This chain uses TRBV19 with TRBJ1-5; TRBD1 is a possible D gene (5 bases). V dropped 3 bases and J dropped 0 bases, with 12 bases sitting between them. Germline V gene data show CDR1 as LNHDA and CDR2 as SQIVND (reference sequence). The CDR3 sequence is 16 residues long. The CDR3 here is CASSMGAGISNQPQHF. The CDR3 DNA reads as TGTGCCAGTAGTATGGGTGCAGGGATTAGCAATCAGCCCCAGCATTTT.

This clone was seen only once. This chain joins TRBV6-5 and TRBJ2-7; the match to TRBD2 covers 7 bases. V lost 6 bases and J lost 5; bases outside the gene matches: 13. The CDR3 runs to 15 residues. Per germline, CDR1 MNHEY and CDR2 SVGAGI. CDR3 sequence reads: CASSPPGGRSNEQYF. Here the CDR3 DNA reads TGTGCCAGCAGCCCCCCGGGCGGGAGATCCAACGAGCAGTACTTC.

The V and J genes are TRBV24-1 and TRBJ2-1, with 16 bases identical to TRBD2. The CDR3 runs 16 residues. V trimming: 4 bases; J trimming: 7 bases; junction bases outside the gene matches: 3. Germline CDR1 reads KGHDR; CDR2 reads SFDVKD. Here the CDR3 reads CATSEGTSGRGNEQFF. The CDR3 DNA sequence: TGTGCCACCAGTGAAGGGACTAGCGGGAGGGGAAATGAGCAGTTCTTC.

The chain uses TRBV12-5 and TRBJ2-1; perhaps TRBD2 as D (6 bases). CDR3 length: 16 amino acids. Germline V CDR1 and CDR2: LGHNT, FRNRAP. V was pared by 7 bases and J by 3 bases, with 19 bases between. The CDR3 here is CASALGLAGGYNEQFF. CDR3 bases: TGTGCTAGTGCCTTAGGACTGGCCGGGGGCTACAATGAGCAGTTCTTC.

CDR3 nucleotide sequence: TGTGCCAGAAGAGTAAGGGGGGGGCGCTACGAGCAGTACTTC. Residues: CARRVRGGRYEQYF. This sequence joins TRBV5-3 and TRBJ2-7; possibly TRBD2 for D (7 bases). TRBV5-3 is known as an ORF, though its function is uncertain. V lost 5 bases and J 3 bases, leaving 15 bases between the germline ends. The CDR3 runs 14 residues.

V and J are TRBV19 and TRBJ1-3; unclear D gene. Per the germline V gene, CDR1 is LNHDA and CDR2 is SQIVND (reference sequence). Between the trimmed V and J ends, which lost 7 bases and 1 base, there was a span of 5 bases. CDR3 length equals 12 residues. The CDR3 DNA is TGTGCCAGTATTTCATCTGGAAACACCATATATTTT. Translation gives CASISSGNTIYF. The full variable domain, its missing parts supplied by reference TRBV19 and TRBJ1-3, is DGGITQSPKYLFRKEGQNVTLSCEQNLNHDAMYWYRQDPGQGLRLIYYSQIVNDFQKGDIAEGYSVSREKKESFPLTVTSAQKNPTAFYLCASISSGNTIYFGEGSWLTVV.

This sequence joins TRBV7-9 and TRBJ2-1, with TRBD2 matching over 9 bases. This CDR3 has 17 residues. Germline CDR1 reads SEHNR; CDR2 reads FQNEAQ (reference sequence). V trimming: 1 base; J trimming: 4 bases; junction bases outside the gene matches: 8. The CDR3 is CASSLVVGTSRYNEQFF. The CDR3 DNA reads as TGTGCCAGCAGCTTAGTAGTCGGGACTAGCCGTTACAATGAGCAGTTCTTC.

The V call is TRBV19, the J call TRBJ2-3; weak D call: TRBD2 (6 bases). From germline, CDR1 is LNHDA and CDR2 SQIVND (reference sequence). V was cut by 11 bases and J by 2 bases, with 14 bases left in between. The CDR3 totals 13 residues. Here the CDR3 DNA reads TGTGCCTCTAGTCAGCGGGCCACAGATACGCAGTATTTT. Encoded protein: CASSQRATDTQYF.

This sequence joins TRBV19 and TRBJ2-2; D not certain. The germline V and J ends were trimmed by 0 bases and 1 base, with 15 bases remaining between them. This CDR3 comprises 18 residues. Germline CDR1 and CDR2: LNHDA and SQIVND (reference sequence). The CDR3 sequence is CASSIDPSVYRNTGELFF. In DNA, the CDR3 is TGTGCCAGTAGTATAGACCCCTCGGTATACCGGAACACCGGGGAGCTGTTTTTT.

The V call is TRBV9, the J call TRBJ2-1, with 15 bases matching TRBD2. The CDR3 is made up of 16 amino acids. V gave up 3 bases and J gave up 7 bases; unmatched junction bases: 5. Germline assignment: CDR1 SGDLS and CDR2 YYNGEE. CDR3: CASSDRTSGRGNEQFF. Here the CDR3 DNA reads TGTGCCAGCAGCGACCGGACTAGCGGGAGGGGGAATGAGCAGTTCTTC.

This chain links TRBV9 with TRBJ2-1; 8 bases map to TRBD2. This CDR3 contains 14 residues. CDR1 is SGDLS, CDR2 YYNGEE, per germline. Trimming removed 2 bases from V and 8 bases from J; junction bases left unmatched: 6. CDR3 DNA sequence: TGTGCCAGCAGCGTCCGGGAGGGAGGCGATGAGCAGTTCTTC. It specifies CASSVREGGDEQFF.

The chain employs TRBV6-2 or TRBV6-3 and TRBJ2-5, with 7 bases that match TRBD2. With V trimmed by 6 bases and J by 5 bases, 15 bases remained unmatched. CDR3 length: 16 residues. Germline V gene sequence: CDR1 MNHEY, CDR2 SVGEGT. The CDR3 spells CASSPDWASGLETQYF. CDR3 DNA sequence: TGTGCCAGCAGCCCCGATTGGGCTAGCGGCCTCGAGACCCAGTACTTC.

The chain has TRBV28 and TRBJ2-1; 10 nucleotides match TRBD2. Germline values: CDR1 MDHEN, CDR2 SYDVKM. This CDR3 comprises 15 residues. Trimming removed 5 bases from V and 7 bases from J; junction bases left unmatched: 8. CDR3 nucleotide sequence: TGTGCCAGCAGTCCCATCCCTAGCGGGAGAAATGAGCAGTTCTTC. Translation: CASSPIPSGRNEQFF.

The CDR3 DNA reads TGTGCCAGCAGTTTAAGGACAGACTATGGCTACACCTTC. Translating gives CASSLRTDYGYTF. This rearrangement joins TRBV28 to TRBJ1-2, with D maybe TRBD1 (6 bases). V dropped 2 bases and J dropped 3 bases, with 7 bases sitting between them. Germline-derived CDR1 and CDR2 are MDHEN and SYDVKM. CDR3 length: 13 residues.

The V call is TRBV5-1, the J call TRBJ2-1; no reliable D call. This CDR3 has 14 amino acids. Per germline, CDR1 SGHRS and CDR2 YFSETQ. Trimming cost V 3 bases and J 2 bases, with 9 bases left between them. CDR3 sequence reads: CASSYGGTYNEQFF. In nucleotides, the CDR3 is TGCGCCAGCAGCTACGGCGGCACCTACAATGAGCAGTTCTTC.

The chain has TRBV3-1 (or the pseudogene TRBV3-2) and TRBJ2-1; weak D call: TRBD1 (5 bases). Germline lookup yields CDR1 LGHDT and CDR2 YNNKEL (reference sequence). This CDR3 has 16 amino acids. Trimming left V 0 bases short and J 2 bases short, with 11 bases between. CDR3 sequence: CASSQDRDSPYNEQFF. The CDR3 nucleotides are TGTGCCAGCAGCCAAGATCGCGACAGTCCCTACAATGAGCAGTTCTTC.

The chain employs TRBV29-1 and TRBJ1-2, with 9 bases identical to TRBD1. The CDR3 runs to 13 residues. CDR1 and CDR2 (germline): SQVTM, ANQGSEA. Losses at the gene ends were 6 bases for V and 4 bases for J; bases not matched to a gene: 6. The CDR3: CSVYGTGTYGYTF. The DNA for the CDR3 is TGCAGCGTATACGGGACAGGGACCTATGGCTACACCTTC.

V is TRBV15 and J is TRBJ2-1, with a weak D call TRBD1 (7 bases). The CDR3 sequence is 18 residues long. V gave up 4 bases and J gave up 4 bases, with 23 bases separating them. Germline V lookup: CDR1 LNHNV, CDR2 YYDKDF (reference sequence). The CDR3 nucleotides read TGTGCCACCAGCAACCTTTGGGCAGGGGGGAATTTTTACAATGAGCAGTTCTTC. This sequence encodes CATSNLWAGGNFYNEQFF. Together with reference TRBV15 and TRBJ2-1, the CDR3 gives the full variable domain: DAMVIQNPRYQVTQFGKPVTLSCSQTLNHNVMYWYQQKSSQAPKLLFHYYDKDFNNEADTPDNFQSRRPNTSFCFLDIRSPGLGDTAMYLCATSNLWAGGNFYNEQFFGPGTRLTVL.